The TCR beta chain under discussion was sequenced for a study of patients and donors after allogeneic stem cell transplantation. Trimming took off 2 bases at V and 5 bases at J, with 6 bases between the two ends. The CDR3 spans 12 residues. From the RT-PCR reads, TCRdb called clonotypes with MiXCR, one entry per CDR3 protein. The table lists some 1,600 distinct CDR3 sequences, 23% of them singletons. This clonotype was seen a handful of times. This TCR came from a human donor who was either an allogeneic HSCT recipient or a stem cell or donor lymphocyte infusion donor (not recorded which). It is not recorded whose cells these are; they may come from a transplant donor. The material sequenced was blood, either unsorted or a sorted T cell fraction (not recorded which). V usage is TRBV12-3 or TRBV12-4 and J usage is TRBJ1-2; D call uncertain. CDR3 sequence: CASSLYPYGYTF. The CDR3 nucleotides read TGTGCCAGCAGTTTATATCCTTATGGCTACACCTTC.